The next 2 T cell receptor beta chains were all read from a single sample in a study of blood T cell repertoires in COVID-19 (TCRdb year 2020). Library construction relied on the immunoSEQ multiplex PCR assay. As stored in TCRdb, this immuneACCESS dataset retains in-frame rearrangements with V and J assigned. A fraction of the clones does not appear; measured against another copy, unresolved V genes explain less than half of the discrepancy, and the remainder lacks a known reason. Present in this sample are under 200,000 clones, approximately 79% of which were seen just once. Clones ranked in the top ten supply less than 3% of the sample. The source material was peripheral blood. The receptors stem from a woman at least 80 years old with acute or convalescent COVID-19.

V usage is TRBV11-3 and J usage is TRBJ1-2; tentatively, D is TRBD1 (6 bases). This CDR3 is 14 amino acids long. Germline CDR1 and CDR2: SGHNT and YENEEA. The ends were cut back, 6 bases at V and 4 bases at J, with 15 bases in the middle. In DNA form, the CDR3 reads TGTGCCAGCAGACTACTGGACAGCTTCTATGGCTACACCTTC. This gives the protein CASRLLDSFYGYTF.

This clone is labeled medium-sized (0.01 to 0.1%). V usage is TRBV4-1 and J usage is TRBJ1-1, with a possible D match to TRBD1 (6 bases). The CDR3 covers 12 residues. Germline CDR1 reads MGHRA; CDR2 reads YSYEKL. The V gene lost 3 bases and the J gene lost 6 bases, with 8 bases spanning the gap. CDR3 residues: CASSQGASEAFF. DNA of the CDR3: TGCGCCAGCAGCCAGGGGGCATCTGAAGCTTTCTTT.